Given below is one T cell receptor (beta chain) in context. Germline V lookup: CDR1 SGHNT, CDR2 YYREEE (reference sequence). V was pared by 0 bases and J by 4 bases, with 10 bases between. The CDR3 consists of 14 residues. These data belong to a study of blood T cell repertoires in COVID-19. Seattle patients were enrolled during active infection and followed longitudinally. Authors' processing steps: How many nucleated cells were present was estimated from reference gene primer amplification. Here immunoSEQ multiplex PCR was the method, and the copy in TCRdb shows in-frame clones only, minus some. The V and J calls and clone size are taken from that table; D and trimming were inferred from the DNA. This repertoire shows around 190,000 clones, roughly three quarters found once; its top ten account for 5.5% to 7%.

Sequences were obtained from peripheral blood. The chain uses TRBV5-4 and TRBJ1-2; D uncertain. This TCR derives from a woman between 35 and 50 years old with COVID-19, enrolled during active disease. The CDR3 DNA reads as TGTGCCAGCAGCTTGGCCTTGGCGGGCTATGGCTACACCTTC. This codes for CASSLALAGYGYTF.